A single sample is the source of the 24 T cell receptor beta chains below, sequenced in a study of cytomegalovirus exposure and HLA in healthy donors. PCR employed 60 Vbeta and 13 Jbeta primers. Clones were sequenced by immunoSEQ multiplex PCR, and TCRdb holds only the in-frame ones, with some missing. The data contain 85,000 to 100,000 clones, approximately 72% of them singletons. The sequencing input was PBMCs. The receptors originated from a woman between 40 and 55 years old in good health and CMV-seropositive.

A few counts support this clone. Possible read error: a much larger clone is one base away. The J gene is TRBJ2-3, the V gene TRBV28, with 14 positions matching TRBD2. Germline loops: CDR1 MDHEN, CDR2 SYDVKM. The CDR3 loop spans 15 amino acids. V lost 5 bases, J lost 3 bases, and 1 base stayed unmatched. CDR3 nucleotide sequence: TGTGCCAGCAGTGGGACTAGCGGGAGTACAGATACGCAGTATTTT. As protein: CASSGTSGSTDTQYF. Drawing the rest from reference TRBV28 and TRBJ2-3, the complete variable domain is DVKVTQSSRYLVKRTGEKVFLECVQDMDHENMFWYRQDPGLGLRLIYFSYDVKMKEKGDIPEGYSVSREKKERFSLILESASTNQTSMYLCASSGTSGSTDTQYFGPGTRLTVL.

The chain joins TRBV7-9 to TRBJ2-5; D perhaps matches TRBD1 (6 bases). The V and J ends lost 4 bases and 2 bases respectively, with 11 bases between them. CDR3 size: 14 residues. Germline V CDR1 and CDR2: SEHNR, FQNEAQ (reference sequence). CDR3 sequence reads: CASSSYRAQETQYF. CDR3 coding DNA: TGTGCCAGCAGCTCCTACAGGGCACAAGAGACCCAGTACTTC.

V gene TRBV2 combines with J gene TRBJ2-2; the match to TRBD2 covers 14 bases. The germline CDR1 and CDR2 sequences are SNHLY and FYNNEI. Trimming removed 10 bases from V and 7 bases from J; junction bases left unmatched: 11. This CDR3 comprises 16 residues. This CDR3 is CATKGTSGRKVGELFF. In DNA form, the CDR3 reads TGTGCCACCAAAGGGACTAGCGGGAGAAAGGTCGGGGAGCTGTTTTTT.

The chain joins TRBV5-1 to TRBJ2-7, with 7 bases matching TRBD2. The CDR3 is 14 amino acids. Germline V gene data show CDR1 as SGHRS and CDR2 as YFSETQ. The trim removed 1 base at V and 3 bases at J, leaving 4 bases unmatched. The CDR3 DNA sequence: TGCGCCAGCAGCTTGAGGGCGGGGGTCTACGAGCAGTACTTC. As protein: CASSLRAGVYEQYF.

The J gene is TRBJ2-7, the V gene TRBV6-6, with D tentatively TRBD1 (6 bases). Germline CDR1 reads MNHNY; CDR2 reads SVGAGI (reference sequence). The ends were cut back, 7 bases at V and 6 bases at J, with 19 bases in the middle. CDR3 length equals 14 residues. The CDR3 reads CASTTGTSALEQYF. CDR3 DNA sequence: TGTGCCAGCACTACAGGGACGTCAGCCCTCGAGCAGTACTTC.

The genes are TRBV5-6 and TRBJ1-4; D not resolved. Per the germline V gene, CDR1 is SGHDT and CDR2 is YYEEEE. V lost 0 bases, J lost 0 bases, and 3 bases lay in between. The CDR3 consists of 14 residues. This CDR3 reads CASSLGTTNEKLFF. Written as DNA, the CDR3 is TGTGCCAGCAGCTTGGGTACAACTAATGAAAAACTGTTTTTT.

The genes are TRBV15 and TRBJ2-5; 7 bases agree with TRBD1. CDR1 LNHNV and CDR2 YYDKDF come from the germline V gene (reference sequence). This CDR3 contains 15 residues. Trimming cost V 0 bases and J 5 bases; bases outside gene matches: 6. CDR3 amino acids: CATSRELRGQETQYF. In DNA form, the CDR3 reads TGTGCCACCAGCAGAGAGTTGAGGGGGCAGGAGACCCAGTACTTC.

The rearrangement links TRBV6-5 to TRBJ2-1; 13 nucleotides match TRBD2. V shed 8 bases and J 8 bases; nucleotides not matched to a gene: 9. This CDR3 region has 15 residues. The germline V gene has CDR1 MNHEY and CDR2 SVGAGI. The CDR3: CASGERLAGGYEQFF. The CDR3 DNA follows: TGTGCCAGCGGGGAAAGACTAGCGGGAGGTTATGAGCAGTTCTTC.

The chain has TRBV13 and TRBJ1-2; perhaps TRBD1 as D (6 bases). Trimming removed 1 base at V and 4 bases at J, with 16 bases between. CDR3 length: 16 residues. Germline assignment: CDR1 PRHDT and CDR2 FYEKMQ (reference sequence). The CDR3 reads CASSLDRLTGSYGYTF. Here the CDR3 DNA reads TGTGCCAGCAGCTTAGATCGCCTGACAGGTTCCTATGGCTACACCTTC.

This clone was recorded only once. This sequence joins TRBV10-1 and TRBJ1-4; D ambiguous. The germline CDR1 and CDR2 sequences are WNHNN and SYGVQD (reference sequence). With 2 bases removed from V and 7 bases from J, the gap between germline ends came to 8 bases. CDR3 length: 13 amino acids. As DNA, the CDR3 is TGCGCCAGCAGTGAGGGGCCGTTTGAAAAACTGTTTTTT. Residues: CASSEGPFEKLFF.

The rearrangement links TRBV6-6 to TRBJ2-5; possible D gene TRBD2, 6 bases. The closer fit of TRBJ2-7 to the DNA end suggests the J call may be wrong. CDR1 is MNHNY and CDR2 is SVGAGI in the germline V gene (reference sequence). The CDR3 extends over 15 amino acids. The CDR3 spells CASSYGAGSGYEQYF. CDR3 bases: TGTGCCAGCAGTTACGGGGCGGGATCTGGCTACGAGCAGTACTTC.

The chain has TRBV10-3 and TRBJ2-4; 12 bases fit TRBD2. V shed 5 bases and J 7 bases; nucleotides not matched to a gene: 9. The CDR3 loop spans 16 amino acids. CDR1 and CDR2 from the germline V gene are ENHRY and SYGVKD. DNA of the CDR3: TGTGCCATCAGTCCGATGACTAGCGGGAGATCCAACATTCAGTACTTC. Translated: CAISPMTSGRSNIQYF.

The chain is built from TRBV19 and TRBJ1-2; D gene uncertain. Trimming took off 3 bases at V and 2 bases at J, with 13 bases between the two ends. This CDR3 has 15 amino acids. In germline, CDR1 is LNHDA, CDR2 SQIVND (reference sequence). The DNA of the CDR3 is TGTGCCAGTAGTATCGACCCATCGGGGAACTATGGCTACACCTTC. Its protein is CASSIDPSGNYGYTF.

The J gene is TRBJ1-4, the V gene TRBV19, with TRBD1 matching 9 bases. Looked up from germline, CDR1 is LNHDA and CDR2 is SQIVND (reference sequence). V dropped 9 bases and J dropped 7; count of bases not matched to a gene: 12. This CDR3 is built from 15 residues. CDR3 in DNA: TGTGCCAGAGAGAGTCCGGGACAGGGATTTGAAAAACTGTTTTTT. Translation: CARESPGQGFEKLFF. The variable domain in full, with the rest retrieved from reference TRBV19 and TRBJ1-4, is DGGITQSPKYLFRKEGQNVTLSCEQNLNHDAMYWYRQDPGQGLRLIYYSQIVNDFQKGDIAEGYSVSREKKESFPLTVTSAQKNPTAFYLCARESPGQGFEKLFFGSGTQLSVL.

CDR3 sequence reads: CASSFRDRPYEQYF. CDR3 DNA: TGTGCCAGCAGCTTCCGGGACAGGCCCTACGAGCAGTACTTC. The chain has TRBV5-8 and TRBJ2-7; 8 bases align to TRBD1. This CDR3 has 14 residues. Germline CDR1 and CDR2: SGHTS and YDEGEE. V was pared by 2 bases and J by 2 bases, with 3 bases of the junction left unmatched.

The chain has TRBV5-1 and TRBJ2-2; possibly TRBD2 for D (5 bases). The germline V gene encodes CDR1 SGHRS and CDR2 YFSETQ. This CDR3 region has 15 residues. V lost 0 bases, J lost 9 bases, and 15 bases lay in between. The DNA for the CDR3 is TGCGCCAGCAGCTTGGCCCCGGGTAGCGTCCGGGAGCTGTTTTTT. Amino acid sequence: CASSLAPGSVRELFF.

This clone is a singleton in its sample. The V gene is TRBV28, the J gene TRBJ2-7; D uncertain. There are 13 residues in the CDR3. Trimming left V 4 bases short and J 0 bases short, with 7 bases between. CDR1 MDHEN and CDR2 SYDVKM come from the germline V gene. The CDR3 DNA is TGTGCCAGCAGTTGGCACACCTCCTACGAGCAGTACTTC. It codes for CASSWHTSYEQYF. Combining the CDR3 with reference TRBV28 and TRBJ2-7 gives the whole variable domain DVKVTQSSRYLVKRTGEKVFLECVQDMDHENMFWYRQDPGLGLRLIYFSYDVKMKEKGDIPEGYSVSREKKERFSLILESASTNQTSMYLCASSWHTSYEQYFGPGTRLTVT.

This clone has only a few counts. V and J are TRBV10-2 and TRBJ2-3; TRBD2 matches at 10 bases. CDR1 and CDR2 from the germline V gene are WSHSY and SAAADI. The CDR3 runs 20 residues. V dropped 3 bases and J dropped 4; count of bases not matched to a gene: 19. CDR3 bases: TGCGCCAGCAGTGATTGGGCTAGCGGGAGAGGTGTTTTGGGTTCAGATACGCAGTATTTT. It encodes CASSDWASGRGVLGSDTQYF.

The chain joins TRBV29-1 to TRBJ2-2; no definite D call. The germline V gene encodes CDR1 SQVTM and CDR2 ANQGSEA. The CDR3 has 11 amino acids. Deletions cut 7 bases from V and 4 bases from J, with 7 bases between. The DNA of the CDR3 is TGCAGCGGAAGAGGCACCGGGGAGCTGTTTTTT. It specifies CSGRGTGELFF.

The rearrangement links TRBV4-2 to TRBJ2-3, with 7 bases matching TRBD2. Germline CDR1 is LGHNA and CDR2 is YNFKEQ. The CDR3 spans 13 residues. Losses at the gene ends were 8 bases for V and 2 bases for J; bases not matched to a gene: 4. This CDR3 is CASGGTTTDTQYF. CDR3 nucleotide sequence: TGTGCCAGCGGGGGGACTACCACAGATACGCAGTATTTT.

J is TRBJ1-2 and V is TRBV19, with D perhaps TRBD1 (6 bases). Germline V gene sequence: CDR1 LNHDA, CDR2 SQIVND (reference sequence). Trimming cost V 6 bases and J 2 bases, with 25 bases left between them. This CDR3 has 18 amino acids. The CDR3 DNA reads TGTGCCAGTAGGAAAACAGGGTTTTCCATACCCGAGAACTATGGCTACACCTTC. Residues: CASRKTGFSIPENYGYTF.

This chain joins TRBV7-8 and TRBJ2-7; TRBD2 aligns across 9 bases. Per germline, CDR1 SGHVS and CDR2 FQNEAQ. V shed 0 bases and J 4 bases; nucleotides not matched to a gene: 10. The CDR3 consists of 17 residues. As DNA, the CDR3 is TGTGCCAGCAGCTTAGCGTTCGCGACTAGCGGCACTTACGAGCAGTACTTC. Translation gives CASSLAFATSGTYEQYF.

This clone showed up just once. The rearrangement uses TRBV5-6 and TRBJ1-2; weak D call: TRBD1 (6 bases). Germline V CDR1 and CDR2: SGHDT, YYEEEE. The CDR3 extends over 15 amino acids. V dropped 4 bases and J dropped 2 bases, with 15 bases sitting between them. The CDR3 nucleotides are TGTGCCAGCAGCCCGTACAGGGTGGGGAACTATGGCTACACCTTC. It yields the protein CASSPYRVGNYGYTF.

This sequence joins TRBV5-4 and TRBJ2-7; 10 nucleotides align to TRBD2. From germline, CDR1 is SGHNT and CDR2 YYREEE (reference sequence). There are 13 residues in the CDR3. Unmatched junction bases numbered 6, after V lost 8 bases and J lost 4 bases. CDR3 nucleotide sequence: TGTGCCAGTACAGCGGGAGGGTTATACGAGCAGTACTTC. It yields the protein CASTAGGLYEQYF.